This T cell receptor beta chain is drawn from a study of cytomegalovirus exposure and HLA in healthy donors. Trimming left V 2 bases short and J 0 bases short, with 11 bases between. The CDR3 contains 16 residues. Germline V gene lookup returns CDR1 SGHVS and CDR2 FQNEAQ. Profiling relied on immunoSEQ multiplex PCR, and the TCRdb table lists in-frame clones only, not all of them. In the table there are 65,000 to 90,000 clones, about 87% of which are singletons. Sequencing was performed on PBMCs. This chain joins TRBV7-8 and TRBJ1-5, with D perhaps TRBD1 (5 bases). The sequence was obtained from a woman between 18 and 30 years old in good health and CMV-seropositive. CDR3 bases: TGTGCCAGCAGCTTATACCCAGGGAATAGCAATCAGCCCCAGCATTTT. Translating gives CASSLYPGNSNQPQHF.